This record looks at one TCR beta chain sequence and its context. In the original workflow: Nucleated cell number was recorded as an estimate derived from reference gene primer amplification. Profiled with immunoSEQ multiplex PCR; TCRdb holds only in-frame clones, not every one. The V and J calls and clone size come from that table; D and trimming were worked out from the DNA. The table includes fewer than 350,000 clones, 70% to 90% detected once. The record originates from a study of blood T cell repertoires in COVID-19. Study overall: Sites across the United States, Italy and Spain contributed samples from acute and convalescent COVID-19. PBMCs, B-cell-depleted T cells, or T cells were the source of the cDNA or gDNA that made up the material.

The CDR3 extends over 13 amino acids. Germline CDR1 reads LNHDA; CDR2 reads SQIVND (reference sequence). V dropped 5 bases and J dropped 2 bases, with 10 bases sitting between them. The TCR comes from a young man with active or convalescent COVID-19. Sequencing input: peripheral blood. The gene calls are TRBV19 and TRBJ2-7, with D unclear. The CDR3 spells CASSSAEAYEQYF. Here the CDR3 DNA reads TGTGCCAGTAGTTCGGCCGAGGCCTACGAGCAGTACTTC.